These 23 T cell receptor beta chains were all obtained from the same sample, sequenced in a study of cytomegalovirus exposure and HLA in healthy donors. 60 Vbeta and 13 Jbeta primers were used in PCR. Assay: immunoSEQ multiplex PCR; the TCRdb copy retains only in-frame clones and omits some. This table has more than 150,000 clones, 65% to 85% appearing once. The sequenced sample consisted of PBMCs. These receptors were obtained from a girl aged 10-17 years in good health and CMV-seropositive.

The chain uses TRBV5-6 and TRBJ2-7; D gene unclear. This CDR3 has 15 amino acids. Per germline, CDR1 SGHDT and CDR2 YYEEEE. Trimming pared 0 bases from V and 3 bases from J, leaving 13 bases between. CDR3 sequence: CASSLVVLTDYEQYF. The CDR3 DNA is TGTGCCAGCAGCTTGGTGGTACTTACCGACTACGAGCAGTACTTC.

The chain couples TRBV7-9 to TRBJ1-2; 9 positions agree with TRBD1. J was trimmed by 6 bases and V by 1 base; bases with no gene match: 3. Germline V CDR1 and CDR2: SEHNR, FQNEAQ (reference sequence). This CDR3 is 14 amino acids long. CDR3 in amino acids: CASSLEGQGHGYTF. The CDR3 DNA reads as TGTGCCAGCAGCTTAGAGGGACAGGGACATGGCTACACCTTC.

This chain links TRBV2 with TRBJ1-3; maybe TRBD1 (5 bases). This CDR3 is built from 14 residues. Germline CDR1 reads SNHLY; CDR2 reads FYNNEI. Trimming cost V 2 bases and J 0 bases, with 5 bases left between them. CDR3 region: CASSEQGSGNTIYF. The CDR3 region has the DNA TGTGCCAGCAGTGAACAGGGCTCTGGAAACACCATATATTTT.

This chain connects TRBV20-1 to TRBJ2-1, with D uncertain. The CDR3 extends over 10 amino acids. The germline V gene has CDR1 DFQATT and CDR2 SNEGSKA (reference sequence). V was pared by 3 bases and J by 7 bases, with 4 bases between. CDR3 coding DNA: TGCAGTGCTAGGAGGAATGAGCAGTTCTTC. Translating it yields CSARRNEQFF.

J is TRBJ2-7 and V is TRBV29-1; D ambiguous. V lost 4 bases, J lost 7 bases, and 11 bases lay in between. The CDR3 spans 11 residues. Germline V gene lookup returns CDR1 SQVTM and CDR2 ANQGSEA. CDR3 sequence: CSVAGPMEQYF. The CDR3 DNA reads TGCAGCGTTGCAGGTCCGATGGAGCAGTACTTC.

The V and J genes are TRBV29-1 and TRBJ1-2, with 7 positions matching TRBD1. Per germline, CDR1 SQVTM and CDR2 ANQGSEA. V was pared by 6 bases and J by 7 bases, with 2 bases of the junction left unmatched. This CDR3 has 10 residues. The CDR3 nucleotides read TGCAGCGTCGGACAGGTTGGCTACACCTTC. This translates into CSVGQVGYTF. Together with reference TRBV29-1 and TRBJ1-2, the CDR3 gives the full variable domain: SAVISQKPSRDICQRGTSLTIQCQVDSQVTMMFWYRQQPGQSLTLIATANQGSEATYESGFVIDKFPISRPNLTFSTLTVSNMSPEDSSIYLCSVGQVGYTFGSGTRLTVV.

The V gene is TRBV5-1, the J gene TRBJ1-4; D is unresolved. V was shortened by 7 bases and J by 8 bases, with 12 bases between the two germline ends. Per germline, CDR1 SGHRS and CDR2 YFSETQ. The CDR3 runs to 12 residues. CDR3 loop: CASSDFGEKLFF. The DNA of the CDR3 is TGCGCCAGCTCTGACTTTGGGGAAAAACTGTTTTTT.

This CDR3 reads CASSPTPSYTEAFF. The CDR3 DNA sequence: TGTGCCAGCTCACCGACTCCGTCCTACACTGAAGCTTTCTTT. The J gene is TRBJ1-1, the V gene TRBV18; D uncertain. Germline CDR1 reads KGHSH; CDR2 reads LQKENI. V was cut by 3 bases and J by 3 bases, with 11 bases left in between. This CDR3 region has 14 residues. The full variable domain, rest sourced from reference TRBV18 and TRBJ1-1, is NAGVMQNPRHLVRRRGQEARLRCSPMKGHSHVYWYRQLPEEGLKFMVYLQKENIIDESGMPKERFSAEFPKEGPSILRIQQVVRGDSAAYFCASSPTPSYTEAFFGQGTRLTVV.

The rearrangement links TRBV5-1 to TRBJ2-1, with TRBD2 matching over 8 bases. This CDR3 comprises 16 residues. V gave up 7 bases and J gave up 2 bases; unmatched junction bases: 11. Germline V gene sequence: CDR1 SGHRS, CDR2 YFSETQ. Written as DNA, the CDR3 is TGCGCCAGCTACAAGCTAGCGGGCCTCCCCTACAATGAGCAGTTCTTC. Its translation is CASYKLAGLPYNEQFF.

This rearrangement joins TRBV2 to TRBJ2-6; the match to TRBD1 covers 7 bases. Germline CDR1 is SNHLY and CDR2 is FYNNEI. V shed 5 bases and J 14 bases; nucleotides not matched to a gene: 9. This CDR3 has 13 residues. CDR3 amino acids: CASSKGTVPFLTF. Written as DNA, the CDR3 is TGTGCCAGCAGTAAAGGGACAGTCCCCTTCCTGACTTTC.

V and J are TRBV6-4 and TRBJ2-3; D possibly corresponds to TRBD1 (6 bases). The CDR3 is 16 amino acids. The V gene's germline CDR1 is MRHNA and CDR2 SNTAGT. CDR3 amino acids: CFSAVAPDSSTDTQYF. In nucleotides, the CDR3 is TGTTTTTCAGCAGTGGCCCCGGACAGTAGCACAGATACGCAGTATTTT.

This clone was seen only a few times. V gene TRBV6-5 combines with J gene TRBJ2-7; maybe TRBD2 (5 bases). The CDR3 sequence is 14 residues long. The V end lost 0 bases, the J end lost 4 bases, and 10 bases lay between the germline ends. Looked up from germline, CDR1 is MNHEY and CDR2 is SVGAGI. As DNA, the CDR3 is TGTGCCAGCAGTTACTCTATCTCGGGATACGAGCAGTACTTC. Its translation is CASSYSISGYEQYF.

This clone was found once. The genes are TRBV30 and TRBJ2-1, with a tentative D call TRBD1 (6 bases). Germline CDR1 is GTSNPN and CDR2 is SVGIG (reference sequence). V gave up 5 bases and J gave up 4 bases, with 15 bases separating them. The CDR3 loop spans 14 amino acids. The CDR3 here is CAWLTGTPYNEQFF. The CDR3 coding sequence is TGTGCCTGGTTGACCGGGACACCTTACAATGAGCAGTTCTTC.

This chain links TRBV10-1 with TRBJ2-3; 7 bases line up with TRBD1. The length of the CDR3 is 17 residues. Germline lookup yields CDR1 WNHNN and CDR2 SYGVQD (reference sequence). V lost 6 bases and J lost 2; bases outside the gene matches: 14. This chain's CDR3 is CASSDNRQGQLTDTQYF. CDR3 sequence (DNA): TGCGCCAGCAGCGACAACAGACAGGGCCAACTCACAGATACGCAGTATTTT.

This clone was observed a few times. The chain uses TRBV19 and TRBJ1-5; 9 bases match TRBD1. The CDR3 totals 13 residues. V trimming: 5 bases; J trimming: 7 bases; junction bases outside the gene matches: 3. CDR1 and CDR2 (germline): LNHDA, SQIVND (reference sequence). CDR3 sequence reads: CASSGTGYQPQHF. Written as DNA, the CDR3 is TGTGCCAGTAGTGGGACAGGGTACCAGCCCCAGCATTTT.

The genes are TRBV5-4 and TRBJ2-1; TRBD2 might be the D (5 bases). Trimming left V 0 bases short and J 7 bases short, with 14 bases between. Germline V gives CDR1 SGHNT, CDR2 YYREEE (reference sequence). This CDR3 contains 15 residues. The CDR3 DNA follows: TGTGCCAGCAGCTTGGTGGTGAGTCCGGGGAATGAGCAGTTCTTC. Translated: CASSLVVSPGNEQFF.

This rearrangement joins TRBV5-6 to TRBJ1-5; D not certain. CDR1 SGHDT and CDR2 YYEEEE come from the germline V gene. This CDR3 has 13 amino acids. V shed 0 bases and J shed 5 bases, with 6 bases lying between them. In DNA form, the CDR3 reads TGTGCCAGCAGCTTGGACAAGTATCAGCCCCAGCATTTT. Protein: CASSLDKYQPQHF.

The gene calls are TRBV18 and TRBJ2-7, with 12 bases fitting TRBD2. J lost 5 bases, V lost 5 bases, and 4 bases had no gene match. The CDR3 is 14 residues long. Germline values: CDR1 KGHSH, CDR2 LQKENI. CDR3 sequence: CASSSTSGSHEQYF. CDR3 in DNA: TGTGCCAGCTCATCGACTAGCGGGAGTCACGAGCAGTACTTC.

The chain joins TRBV7-8 to TRBJ2-7; possible D gene TRBD1, 6 bases. Trimming stripped 5 bases from V and 2 bases from J, with 10 bases between. This CDR3 comprises 13 residues. Germline V gene lookup returns CDR1 SGHVS and CDR2 FQNEAQ. In DNA form, the CDR3 reads TGTGCCAGCAGCGAAGGGACACCCTACGAGCAGTACTTC. Encoded protein: CASSEGTPYEQYF.

V usage is TRBV27 and J usage is TRBJ1-5, with a tentative D call TRBD1 (6 bases). Germline CDR1 is MNHEY and CDR2 is SMNVEV (reference sequence). Trimming removed 6 bases at V and 6 bases at J, with 12 bases between. The CDR3 extends over 13 amino acids. The CDR3 nucleotides are TGTGCCAGCAGCAAGGCAGGGGTTCAGCCCCAGCATTTT. It translates to CASSKAGVQPQHF.

The J gene is TRBJ1-5, the V gene TRBV29-1; 9 bases align to TRBD1. The CDR3 sequence is 12 residues long. The J segment lost 8 bases and the V segment lost 7 bases, leaving 6 bases of the junction unmatched. The germline V gene encodes CDR1 SQVTM and CDR2 ANQGSEA. CDR3 DNA sequence: TGCAGCGCAGGACAGGGGAGTGAGCCCCAGCATTTT. It translates to CSAGQGSEPQHF.

The rearrangement joins TRBV6-4 to TRBJ1-1, with TRBD1 matching over 10 bases. CDR3 length: 15 amino acids. J gave up 4 bases and V 9 bases, and 11 bases lay outside the gene matches. Germline CDR1 MRHNA, CDR2 SNTAGT. The CDR3 sequence: CARPENRDRGTEAFF. The CDR3, as DNA: TGTGCCAGACCGGAAAACCGGGACAGGGGCACTGAAGCTTTCTTT.

The chain employs TRBV5-6 and TRBJ1-3; TRBD1 agrees at 7 bases. The V gene's germline CDR1 is SGHDT and CDR2 YYEEEE. CDR3 length: 16 amino acids. After removal of 4 bases from V and 7 bases from J, the junction contained 14 bases not matched to a gene. Here the CDR3 DNA reads TGTGCCAGCAGCCCCAAGTCGAGGGGGCGCGGTAACACCATATATTTT. This encodes CASSPKSRGRGNTIYF.